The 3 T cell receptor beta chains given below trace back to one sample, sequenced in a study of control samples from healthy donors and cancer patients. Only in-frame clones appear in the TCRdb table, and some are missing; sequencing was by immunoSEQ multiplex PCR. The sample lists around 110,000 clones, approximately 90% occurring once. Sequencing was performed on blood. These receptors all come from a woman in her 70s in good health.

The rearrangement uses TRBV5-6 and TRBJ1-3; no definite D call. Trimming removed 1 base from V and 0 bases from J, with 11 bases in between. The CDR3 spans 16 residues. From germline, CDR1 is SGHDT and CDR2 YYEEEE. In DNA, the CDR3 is TGTGCCAGCAGCTTGCGCGGTGATTACTCTGGAAACACCATATATTTT. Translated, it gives CASSLRGDYSGNTIYF. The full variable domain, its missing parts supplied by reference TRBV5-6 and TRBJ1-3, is DAGVTQSPTHLIKTRGQQVTLRCSPKSGHDTVSWYQQALGQGPQFIFQYYEEEERQRGNFPDRFSGHQFPNYSSELNVNALLLGDSALYLCASSLRGDYSGNTIYFGEGSWLTVV.

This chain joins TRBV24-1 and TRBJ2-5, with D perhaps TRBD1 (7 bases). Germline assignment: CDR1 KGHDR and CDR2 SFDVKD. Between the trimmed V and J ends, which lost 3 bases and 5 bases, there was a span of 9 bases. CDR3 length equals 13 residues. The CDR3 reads CATSDGGGETQYF. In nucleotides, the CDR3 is TGTGCCACCAGTGATGGAGGGGGCGAGACCCAGTACTTC.

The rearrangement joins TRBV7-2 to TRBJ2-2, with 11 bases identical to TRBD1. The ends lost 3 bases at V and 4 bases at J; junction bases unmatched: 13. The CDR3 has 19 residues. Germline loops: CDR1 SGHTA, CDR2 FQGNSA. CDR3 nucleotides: TGTGCCAGCAGCTTCTCGGGACAGGGGGTTGGACATTTCACCGGGGAGCTGTTTTTT. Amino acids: CASSFSGQGVGHFTGELFF.